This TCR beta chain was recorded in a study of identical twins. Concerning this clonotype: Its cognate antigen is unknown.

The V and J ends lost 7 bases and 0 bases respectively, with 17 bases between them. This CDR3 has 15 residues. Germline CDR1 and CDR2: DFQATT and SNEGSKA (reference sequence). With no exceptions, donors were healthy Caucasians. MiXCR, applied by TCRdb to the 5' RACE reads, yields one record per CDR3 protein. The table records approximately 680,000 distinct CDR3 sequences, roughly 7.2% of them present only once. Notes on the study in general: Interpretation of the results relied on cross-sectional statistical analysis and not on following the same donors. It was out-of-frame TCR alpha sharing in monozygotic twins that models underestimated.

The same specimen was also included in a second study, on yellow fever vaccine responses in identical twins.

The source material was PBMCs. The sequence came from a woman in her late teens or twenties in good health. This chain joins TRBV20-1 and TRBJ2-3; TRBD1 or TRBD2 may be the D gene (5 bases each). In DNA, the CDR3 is TGCAGTGGACGGGACGGGTGGGGAAGCACAGATACGCAGTATTTT. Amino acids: CSGRDGWGSTDTQYF.